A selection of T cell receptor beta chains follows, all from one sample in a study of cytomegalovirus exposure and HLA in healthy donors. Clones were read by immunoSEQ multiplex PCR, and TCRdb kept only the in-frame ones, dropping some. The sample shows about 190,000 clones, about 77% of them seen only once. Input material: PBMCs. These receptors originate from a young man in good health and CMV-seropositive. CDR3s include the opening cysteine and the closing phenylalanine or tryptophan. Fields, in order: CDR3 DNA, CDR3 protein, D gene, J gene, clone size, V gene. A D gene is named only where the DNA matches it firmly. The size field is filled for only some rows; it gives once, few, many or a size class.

TGTGCCAGCAGTGAGGGGGGGTTCCCAGATACGCAGTATTTT,CASSEGGFPDTQYF,TRBD2,TRBJ2-3,NA,TRBV6-1
TGCGCCAGCAGCCCCGGGACAGGGAACGTAGAGACCCAGTACTTC,CASSPGTGNVETQYF,TRBD1,TRBJ2-5,once,TRBV5-1
TGTGCCAGCTCCCCCGCGGTGATCGATACGCAGTATTTT,CASSPAVIDTQYF,NA,TRBJ2-3,NA,TRBV18
TGTGCCAGCAGCCCTGGGGGCCTGGAGACCCAGTACTTC,CASSPGGLETQYF,NA,TRBJ2-5,once,TRBV5-5
TGCGCCAGCAGCCAAGACGGGCTAGCTGTCACAGATACGCAGTATTTT,CASSQDGLAVTDTQYF,NA,TRBJ2-3,NA,TRBV4-3
TGTGCCAGCAAGACAGGGAATGAGCAGTTCTTC,CASKTGNEQFF,TRBD1,TRBJ2-1,NA,TRBV28
TGTGCCTGGAGTGCTGGGGCAGGCTACACCTTC,CAWSAGAGYTF,NA,TRBJ1-2,once,TRBV30
TGTGCCAGCAGGGCGGGGGGGGCCGATGGCTACACCTTC,CASRAGGADGYTF,NA,TRBJ1-2,once,TRBV6-5
TGCGCCAGCAGCCAAGTCTCTAGCGGGAGGGCCGTGGGCACAGATACGCAGTATTTT,CASSQVSSGRAVGTDTQYF,TRBD2,TRBJ2-3,few,TRBV4-1
TGCAGCGTTGAAGATCCGGGTGTGGGCTATGGCTACACCTTC,CSVEDPGVGYGYTF,NA,TRBJ1-2,NA,TRBV29-1